This TCR beta chain came from a study of OX40 agonist ivuxolimab in advanced cancers. TCRdb's copy holds only in-frame clones and misses some; the assay was immunoSEQ multiplex PCR. The table lists 8,500 to 11,000 clones, 77% of them singletons. Study results and caveats: With doses of 0.1-3.0 mg/kg, partial responders showed among the lowest clonal expansion.

A remark on this clone: Its target is unknown.

Trimming at V came to 1 base and at J to 5 bases, leaving 5 bases not matched to a gene. CDR3 length equals 15 residues. Germline CDR1 is MNHNS and CDR2 is SASEGT. V usage is TRBV6-1 and J usage is TRBJ2-1, with 7 bases lining up with TRBD2. This clonotype originated in an adult with an advanced solid tumor such as melanoma, head and neck, liver or kidney cancer. Specimen: CD4+ or CD8+ T cells sorted from blood, collected in a trial of the OX40 agonist ivuxolimab. CDR3 coding DNA: TGTGCCAGCAGTGAAGTGGGAGGGAACAACAATGAGCAGTTCTTC. Amino acid sequence: CASSEVGGNNNEQFF.